The 10 T cell receptor beta chains in this list originate from one sample, sequenced in a study of blood T cell repertoires in COVID-19 (dated by TCRdb to 2020 to 2022). Library creation used the immunoSEQ multiplex PCR assay. TCRdb re-hosts the immuneACCESS table, in-frame sequences only. Its copies lack some clones; in the studies checked, an unresolved V gene accounts for under half of them, and the cause for the rest is not known. Present in this sample are around 320,000 clones, roughly 89% of which were seen just once. Of the sample, 3.5% to 4.5% falls within the top ten clones. Input material: PBMCs or T cells enriched from blood (not recorded which). All receptors derive from a woman under 30 with acute COVID-19.

The V call is TRBV28, the J call TRBJ1-5; 10 bases are shared with TRBD1. Germline V gene lookup returns CDR1 MDHEN and CDR2 SYDVKM. After removal of 3 bases from V and 7 bases from J, the junction contained 6 bases not matched to a gene. The CDR3 extends over 15 amino acids. The chain's CDR3 is CASSFHDRGRQPQHF. CDR3 nucleotide sequence: TGTGCCAGCAGTTTTCACGACAGGGGGCGGCAGCCCCAGCATTTT.

The chain recombines TRBV7-2 with TRBJ1-5, with TRBD1 as a possible D gene (6 bases). CDR1 SGHTA and CDR2 FQGNSA come from the germline V gene. This CDR3 region has 16 residues. The germline V and J ends were trimmed by 3 bases and 1 base, with 13 bases remaining between them. CDR3 in amino acids: CASSFHGTQSNQPQHF. CDR3 in DNA: TGTGCCAGCAGCTTTCACGGGACACAAAGCAATCAGCCCCAGCATTTT.

The rearrangement links TRBV5-1 to TRBJ2-3; the match to TRBD2 covers 11 bases. The trim removed 0 bases at V and 6 bases at J, leaving 6 bases unmatched. The length of the CDR3 is 16 residues. In germline, CDR1 is SGHRS, CDR2 YFSETQ. CDR3 coding DNA: TGCGCCAGCAGCTTGGCCACTAGCGGGAGTGGGGATACGCAGTATTTT. Amino acids: CASSLATSGSGDTQYF.

This sequence joins TRBV11-2 and TRBJ1-4; 7 nucleotides agree with TRBD1. The CDR3 extends over 15 amino acids. V lost 5 bases, J lost 10 bases, and 13 bases stayed unmatched. Germline V gives CDR1 SGHAT, CDR2 FQNNGV. The CDR3 DNA follows: TGTGCCAGCAGCAGACCCGGGACAGTGGAAGGAAAACTGTTTTTT. Residues: CASSRPGTVEGKLFF.

This chain uses TRBV19 with TRBJ1-1; 7 bases match TRBD1. This CDR3 is 15 amino acids long. V was clipped by 3 bases and J by 1 base; unmatched bases: 5. Germline CDR1 LNHDA, CDR2 SQIVND (reference sequence). The DNA of the CDR3 is TGTGCCAGTAGTATCTCCGGGACAGCGAACACTGAAGCTTTCTTT. Amino acids: CASSISGTANTEAFF.

This chain connects TRBV11-3 to TRBJ2-3; 10 bases are a match to TRBD2. V trimming: 2 bases; J trimming: 6 bases; junction bases outside the gene matches: 8. The CDR3 totals 16 residues. In germline, CDR1 is SGHNT, CDR2 YENEEA. In DNA form, the CDR3 reads TGTGCCAGCAGCTTAAATCTAGCGGGGGCGACGGATACGCAGTATTTT. Protein sequence: CASSLNLAGATDTQYF. Complete variable domain (other parts from reference TRBV11-3 and TRBJ2-3): EAGVVQSPRYKIIEKKQPVAFWCNPISGHNTLYWYLQNLGQGPELLIRYENEEAVDDSQLPKDRFSAERLKGVDSTLKIQPAELGDSAVYLCASSLNLAGATDTQYFGPGTRLTVL.

The chain recombines TRBV10-3 with TRBJ2-4; TRBD2 aligns across 11 bases. The length of the CDR3 is 21 residues. Germline V lookup: CDR1 ENHRY, CDR2 SYGVKD. After removal of 4 bases from V and 1 base from J, the junction contained 18 bases not matched to a gene. DNA of the CDR3: TGTGCCATCAGTGGAGCACCCGCGGGACTAGCGGCTTCAGGGGCCAAAAACATTCAGTACTTC. This translates into CAISGAPAGLAASGAKNIQYF.

This chain connects TRBV7-9 to TRBJ2-5; D uncertain. Between the trimmed V and J ends, which lost 3 bases and 4 bases, there was a span of 6 bases. This CDR3 comprises 12 residues. Germline lookup yields CDR1 SEHNR and CDR2 FQNEAQ (reference sequence). CDR3 region: CASSLRPETQYF. The CDR3 coding sequence is TGTGCCAGCAGCTTGCGCCCAGAGACCCAGTACTTC.

This rearrangement joins TRBV9 to TRBJ2-3, with 10 bases lining up with TRBD1. The V and J ends lost 7 bases and 0 bases, in that order; junction bases with no gene match: 8. This CDR3 contains 16 residues. Looked up from germline, CDR1 is SGDLS and CDR2 is YYNGEE. The CDR3 sequence is CASSRQGASSTDTQYF. CDR3 in DNA: TGTGCCAGCTCTCGACAGGGGGCCTCTAGCACAGATACGCAGTATTTT.

This chain links TRBV5-1 with TRBJ2-5; 7 bases are shared with TRBD1. This CDR3 has 13 amino acids. Germline values: CDR1 SGHRS, CDR2 YFSETQ. Trimming cost V 5 bases and J 3 bases; bases outside gene matches: 4. The CDR3 nucleotides read TGCGCCAGCAGGTCCACAGGGGAAGAGACCCAGTACTTC. Translation: CASRSTGEETQYF.